These T cell receptor beta chains were read from a single sample in a study of blood T cell repertoires in COVID-19. Using immunoSEQ multiplex PCR, the repertoire was profiled, and TCRdb retains in-frame clones only, with some absent. Seen here are around 250,000 clones, approximately 89% observed once, and the top ten hold approximately 9%. The sample was peripheral blood. Receptors originate from a middle-aged man with active or convalescent COVID-19. The CDR3 runs from the conserved cysteine through the conserved F or W. Fields, in order: J gene, D gene, V gene, CDR3 protein. The D gene is left open where the match is weak.

TRBJ1-1	-	TRBV18	CASSPARGHTEAFF
TRBJ2-5	-	TRBV11-2	CASSPGQGSRTQYF
TRBJ2-5	-	TRBV6-1	CASSDRQGRGETQYF
TRBJ2-4	TRBD2	TRBV28	CASSSPAGKNIQYF
TRBJ2-5	-	TRBV28	CASSLGEAETQYF
TRBJ1-4	-	TRBV18	CASSPGENEKLFF
TRBJ2-1	TRBD2	TRBV27	CASISGGGAYNEQFF
TRBJ1-3	TRBD1	TRBV5-1	CASSLRDSRVSGNTIYF
TRBJ1-2	TRBD1	TRBV6-5	CASKQTGEAPYGYTF
TRBJ2-2	-	TRBV12-5	CASGLQGGNRGGELFF
TRBJ2-2	-	TRBV3-1/TRBV3-2	CASSQYVGQITGELFF
TRBJ2-4	TRBD2	TRBV19	CASSISSGNTKNIQYF
TRBJ2-7	TRBD1	TRBV18	CASSLGQGDSYEQYF
TRBJ2-3	-	TRBV24-1	CATSGSTTDTQYF
TRBJ2-1	TRBD1	TRBV27	CASSLGQGAGNEQFF
TRBJ2-5	-	TRBV2	CASSLFIEETQYF
TRBJ1-5	TRBD1	TRBV12-3/TRBV12-4	CASNAGGFQPQHF
TRBJ2-5	-	TRBV11-3	CASGWAFGETQYF
TRBJ2-3	-	TRBV6-5	CASSSAGALRDTQYF
TRBJ1-4	-	TRBV20-1	CSASIRTNEKLFF
TRBJ1-2	TRBD1	TRBV3-1/TRBV3-2	CASSQQTGHVGYTF
TRBJ2-3	TRBD1	TRBV7-6	CASSWRQGADTQYF
TRBJ1-2	TRBD1	TRBV5-1	CASSLVTIGQGARYTF